These 32 T cell receptor beta chains share one sample of origin, sequenced in a study of blood T cell repertoires in COVID-19. Sequenced by immunoSEQ multiplex PCR; TCRdb stores in-frame clones only, minus some. In the table there are about 260,000 clones, around 86% of which are singletons. Sequencing was performed on peripheral blood. These receptors were taken from a woman between 40 and 50 years old who had recovered from COVID-19.

On this clone itself: Relative to the germline gene, one junction end is altered; a read error may explain this. This chain connects TRBV5-1 to TRBJ1-2; D gene uncertain. Germline V gene lookup returns CDR1 SGHRS and CDR2 YFSETQ. There are 12 residues in the CDR3. The CDR3 DNA reads TGCGCCAGCAGCTTGGATCGGTTACCGAGAGACTTC. Its protein product is CASSLDRLPRDF.

This chain links TRBV6-6 with TRBJ1-6, with a weak D call TRBD1 (5 bases). Germline V lookup: CDR1 MNHNY, CDR2 SVGAGI (reference sequence). This CDR3 has 14 residues. Trimming cost V 3 bases and J 10 bases, with 13 bases left between them. The CDR3 spells CASSYGGVGSPLHF. The DNA of the CDR3 is TGTGCCAGCAGTTATGGGGGGGTCGGGTCACCCCTCCACTTT.

The chain has TRBV7-2 and TRBJ1-4, with no clear D. The V gene lost 4 bases and the J gene lost 0 bases, with 9 bases spanning the gap. This CDR3 has 15 amino acids. CDR1 is SGHTA, CDR2 FQGNSA, per germline. CDR3 sequence reads: CASSSRVATNEKLFF. DNA for the CDR3: TGTGCCAGCAGCTCCCGGGTGGCAACTAATGAAAAACTGTTTTTT.

The J gene is TRBJ1-5, the V gene TRBV15; 9 bases align to TRBD1. After removal of 2 bases from V and 5 bases from J, the junction contained 10 bases not matched to a gene. This CDR3 contains 17 residues. The V gene's germline CDR1 is LNHNV and CDR2 YYDKDF (reference sequence). This CDR3 is CATSRSGTGKGHQPQHF. The CDR3 bases are TGTGCCACCAGCAGATCCGGGACAGGGAAAGGGCATCAGCCCCAGCATTTT.

The chain is built from TRBV11-2 and TRBJ2-2; D ambiguous. The CDR3 covers 15 residues. Germline values: CDR1 SGHAT, CDR2 FQNNGV. The germline V and J ends were trimmed by 5 bases and 6 bases, with 16 bases remaining between them. The CDR3 DNA is TGTGCCAGCAGCCACACACGACCACGGGCCGGGGAGCTGTTTTTT. It encodes CASSHTRPRAGELFF.

The rearrangement links TRBV9 to TRBJ2-7; perhaps TRBD2 as D (6 bases). The germline gives CDR1 SGDLS, CDR2 YYNGEE. V lost 4 bases and J 5 bases, leaving 13 bases between the germline ends. CDR3 length equals 13 residues. The DNA for the CDR3 is TGTGCCAGCAGCTACGGGACTCCGGACGAGCAGTACTTC. Its translation: CASSYGTPDEQYF.

The V and J genes are TRBV18 and TRBJ2-4; 8 bases map to TRBD1. The CDR3 is made up of 17 amino acids. V was clipped by 5 bases and J by 6 bases; unmatched bases: 15. From germline, CDR1 is KGHSH and CDR2 LQKENI. The CDR3 region is CASSALPDRDRINIQYF. CDR3 DNA sequence: TGTGCCAGCTCAGCACTACCAGACCGGGACAGGATAAACATTCAGTACTTC.

V is TRBV11-2 and J is TRBJ1-1; maybe TRBD1 (5 bases). The CDR3 has 15 amino acids. Germline V gives CDR1 SGHAT, CDR2 FQNNGV. Trimming removed 4 bases from V and 4 bases from J, with 16 bases in between. CDR3 nucleotide sequence: TGTGCCAGCAGCTATCGGCGGGGGGGATTCACTGAAGCTTTCTTT. Translating it yields CASSYRRGGFTEAFF. The whole variable domain, remainder taken from reference TRBV11-2 and TRBJ1-1, is EAGVAQSPRYKIIEKRQSVAFWCNPISGHATLYWYQQILGQGPKLLIQFQNNGVVDDSQLPKDRFSAERLKGVDSTLKIQPAKLEDSAVYLCASSYRRGGFTEAFFGQGTRLTVV.

This chain joins TRBV2 and TRBJ2-7; maybe TRBD2 (5 bases). Germline V gives CDR1 SNHLY, CDR2 FYNNEI. This CDR3 comprises 13 residues. V lost 1 base and J 7 bases, leaving 11 bases between the germline ends. The DNA of the CDR3 is TGTGCCAGCAGTGAAGAACGGGGTATGGAGCAGTACTTC. It translates to CASSEERGMEQYF.

This clone appeared a single time. The V call is TRBV24-1, the J call TRBJ2-1; 7 nucleotides line up with TRBD2. After removal of 6 bases from V and 8 bases from J, the junction contained 12 bases not matched to a gene. This CDR3 has 15 amino acids. Germline V gene lookup returns CDR1 KGHDR and CDR2 SFDVKD. The CDR3 DNA reads as TGTGCCACCAGTCCTACTGGGGGGGGGAGGTATGAGCAGTTCTTC. Translating it yields CATSPTGGGRYEQFF.

The chain employs TRBV2 and TRBJ1-3, with 9 nucleotides matching TRBD1. Losses at the gene ends were 5 bases for V and 6 bases for J; bases not matched to a gene: 5. The CDR3 loop spans 14 amino acids. The V gene's germline CDR1 is SNHLY and CDR2 FYNNEI. Here the CDR3 DNA reads TGTGCCAGCAGTCTTACAGGGGGCGAAAACACCATATATTTT. It yields the protein CASSLTGGENTIYF.

This clone is a singleton in its sample. The V gene is TRBV19, the J gene TRBJ2-5; 10 bases line up with TRBD2. The CDR3 consists of 16 residues. V shed 5 bases and J 5 bases; nucleotides not matched to a gene: 11. Germline V gene data show CDR1 as LNHDA and CDR2 as SQIVND (reference sequence). The CDR3 sequence: CASSLDTSGVRETQYF. CDR3 nucleotides: TGTGCCAGTAGTCTGGACACTAGCGGGGTTCGGGAGACCCAGTACTTC.

This rearrangement joins TRBV7-9 to TRBJ2-7, with D perhaps TRBD1 (5 bases). Germline V lookup: CDR1 SEHNR, CDR2 FQNEAQ (reference sequence). V was shortened by 5 bases and J by 2 bases, with 13 bases between the two germline ends. CDR3 length: 14 amino acids. The CDR3 is CASSLTEYPYEQYF. CDR3 DNA sequence: TGTGCCAGCAGCCTGACAGAATACCCCTACGAGCAGTACTTC.

This clone was detected only once. The genes are TRBV7-2 and TRBJ1-4, with 11 bases fitting TRBD1. The germline V gene encodes CDR1 SGHTA and CDR2 FQGNSA. V gave up 4 bases and J gave up 7 bases; unmatched junction bases: 8. The CDR3 extends over 16 amino acids. DNA of the CDR3: TGTGCCAGCAGCTCACAGCCGGGACAGGGGGGTGAAAAACTGTTTTTT. It specifies CASSSQPGQGGEKLFF.

The chain carries TRBV7-2 and TRBJ2-7, with 10 bases matching TRBD1. Per the germline V gene, CDR1 is SGHTA and CDR2 is FQGNSA. The trim removed 5 bases at V and 4 bases at J, leaving 8 bases unmatched. CDR3 length equals 15 residues. In DNA form, the CDR3 reads TGTGCCAGCAGCGGTAAGGGACAGGGGCCGTACGAGCAGTACTTC. This sequence encodes CASSGKGQGPYEQYF.

The chain employs TRBV5-1 and TRBJ1-2; TRBD1 might be the D (6 bases). This CDR3 contains 15 residues. V lost 4 bases, J lost 1 base, and 14 bases lay in between. CDR1 is SGHRS, CDR2 YFSETQ, per germline. For the CDR3, the DNA is TGCGCCAGCAGCCAGACAGGAGCCGTTAACTATGGCTACACCTTC. Encoded protein: CASSQTGAVNYGYTF.

This clone occurred once. The chain employs TRBV5-1 and TRBJ1-3, with D possibly TRBD1 on 5 matching bases. V lost 0 bases and J lost 0, with 7 bases in between. This CDR3 is built from 15 residues. The germline CDR1 and CDR2 sequences are SGHRS and YFSETQ. This chain's CDR3 is CASSLGQSSGNTIYF. CDR3 nucleotides: TGCGCCAGCAGCTTGGGACAGTCCTCTGGAAACACCATATATTTT.

This clone was detected once. The chain carries TRBV7-6 and TRBJ1-1; D uncertain. The V end lost 3 bases, the J end lost 0 bases, and 11 bases lay between the germline ends. Germline CDR1 and CDR2: SGHVS and FNYEAQ. The CDR3 runs to 15 residues. The CDR3 DNA sequence: TGTGCCAGCAGCTTGTCGGTAGCAATGAACACTGAAGCTTTCTTT. It codes for CASSLSVAMNTEAFF.

The chain links TRBV4-2 to TRBJ1-2; 7 nucleotides line up with TRBD1. J was trimmed by 8 bases and V by 2 bases; bases with no gene match: 11. The CDR3 contains 15 residues. Germline V gene sequence: CDR1 LGHNA, CDR2 YNFKEQ. CDR3 coding DNA: TGTGCCAGCAGCCAAATAACAGGGGCCCCGTGGGGCTACACCTTC. It is translated as CASSQITGAPWGYTF.

This chain connects TRBV11-2 to TRBJ2-7, with D possibly matching TRBD1 (7 bases). Germline CDR1 and CDR2: SGHAT and FQNNGV. CDR3 size: 15 residues. V gave up 2 bases and J gave up 3 bases, with 14 bases separating them. CDR3 region: CASSLKEGANYEQYF. The CDR3 nucleotides are TGTGCCAGCAGCTTAAAGGAGGGGGCGAACTACGAGCAGTACTTC.

The V and J genes are TRBV5-6 and TRBJ2-5; D is uncertain. Germline CDR1 and CDR2: SGHDT and YYEEEE. Trimming cost V 0 bases and J 0 bases, with 18 bases left between them. CDR3 size: 18 residues. CDR3 nucleotide sequence: TGTGCCAGCAGCTTGGCCAACCAAATACAATGGTACCAAGAGACCCAGTACTTC. Protein product: CASSLANQIQWYQETQYF.

This chain links TRBV7-2 with TRBJ2-7, with 7 positions matching TRBD2. The V gene end was trimmed by 1 base and the J gene end by 1 base; junction bases not matched to a gene: 1. Germline-derived CDR1 and CDR2 are SGHTA and FQGNSA. The CDR3 contains 14 residues. CDR3 DNA: TGTGCCAGCAGCTTAGGAGCGGGGTCCTACGAGCAGTACTTC. It codes for CASSLGAGSYEQYF. Complete variable domain (other parts from reference TRBV7-2 and TRBJ2-7): GAGVSQSPSNKVTEKGKDVELRCDPISGHTALYWYRQSLGQGLEFLIYFQGNSAPDKSGLPSDRFSAERTGGSVSTLTIQRTQQEDSAVYLCASSLGAGSYEQYFGPGTRLTVT.

V is TRBV7-7 and J is TRBJ2-5; D is perhaps TRBD2 (5 bases). V dropped 0 bases and J dropped 0 bases, with 8 bases sitting between them. Germline V lookup: CDR1 SSHAT, CDR2 FNYEAQ (reference sequence). The CDR3 consists of 15 residues. In DNA, the CDR3 is TGTGCCAGCAGCTTAGCACGGGGTTACCAAGAGACCCAGTACTTC. The encoded protein is CASSLARGYQETQYF.

The chain joins TRBV7-3 to TRBJ2-5; D is ambiguous. Trimming removed 3 bases from V and 3 bases from J, with 8 bases in between. Germline V gene data show CDR1 as SGHTA and CDR2 as FQGTGA. The CDR3 is 13 amino acids. The CDR3 here is CASSFAREETQYF. CDR3 nucleotide sequence: TGTGCCAGCAGCTTCGCCCGGGAAGAGACCCAGTACTTC.

V is TRBV11-3 and J is TRBJ1-4; D is perhaps TRBD1 (5 bases). CDR3 length: 13 residues. Trimming pared 4 bases from V and 3 bases from J, leaving 6 bases between. CDR1 and CDR2 (germline): SGHNT, YENEEA. CDR3 DNA sequence: TGTGCCAGCAGCTCGACAGCTAATGAAAAACTGTTTTTT. This translates into CASSSTANEKLFF.

CDR3 sequence reads: CASSRSSGQGNYGYTF. CDR3 DNA sequence: TGTGCCAGCAGCCGGAGTTCAGGCCAGGGAAACTATGGCTACACCTTC. J is TRBJ1-2 and V is TRBV7-9, with D perhaps matching TRBD1 (5 bases). Trimming left V 5 bases short and J 2 bases short, with 18 bases between. This CDR3 region has 16 residues. The germline CDR1 and CDR2 sequences are SEHNR and FQNEAQ (reference sequence).

The chain is built from TRBV5-1 and TRBJ1-2; D might be TRBD1 (5 bases). The CDR3 extends over 16 amino acids. CDR1 and CDR2 from the germline V gene are SGHRS and YFSETQ. V was cut by 4 bases and J by 6 bases, with 22 bases left in between. The CDR3 coding sequence is TGCGCCAGCAGCCTAGGACTAGTGGAAGGGGAGGATGGCTACACCTTC. Its protein is CASSLGLVEGEDGYTF.

The rearrangement links TRBV7-2 to TRBJ1-2; D is ambiguous. Trimming cost V 1 base and J 5 bases, with 14 bases left between them. CDR3 length: 15 residues. The germline gives CDR1 SGHTA, CDR2 FQGNSA. The CDR3 nucleotides read TGTGCCAGCAGCTTAGATCGGCAGGCTCCTTATGGCTACACCTTC. Its translation: CASSLDRQAPYGYTF. The full variable domain, rest sourced from reference TRBV7-2 and TRBJ1-2, is GAGVSQSPSNKVTEKGKDVELRCDPISGHTALYWYRQSLGQGLEFLIYFQGNSAPDKSGLPSDRFSAERTGGSVSTLTIQRTQQEDSAVYLCASSLDRQAPYGYTFGSGTRLTVV.

The chain links TRBV5-1 to TRBJ1-2, with 7 bases matching TRBD1. Germline V gene data show CDR1 as SGHRS and CDR2 as YFSETQ. CDR3 length: 15 residues. The trim removed 2 bases at V and 6 bases at J, leaving 10 bases unmatched. The CDR3 bases are TGCGCCAGCAGCTTCCCCGACAGGGAGTCGGATGGCTACACCTTC. Translating it yields CASSFPDRESDGYTF.

The sample holds many counts of this clone. The chain is built from TRBV6-2 or TRBV6-3 and TRBJ2-1; a possible D gene is TRBD2 (6 bases). Per the germline V gene, CDR1 is MNHEY and CDR2 is SVGEGT. V was clipped by 6 bases and J by 9 bases, with 18 bases between them. CDR3 length: 14 amino acids. The CDR3 nucleotides are TGTGCCAGCAGCCACACGGCTAGCGCGGCTGAGCAGTTCTTC. It yields the protein CASSHTASAAEQFF.

CDR3: CSLSRRGQGPYEQYF. The CDR3 DNA follows: TGCAGCCTCTCCCGACGGGGACAGGGACCTTACGAGCAGTACTTC. J is TRBJ2-7 and V is TRBV29-1, with TRBD1 matching over 9 bases. Germline loops: CDR1 SQVTM, CDR2 ANQGSEA. The trim removed 8 bases at V and 4 bases at J, leaving 15 bases unmatched. The CDR3 consists of 15 residues.

The V call is TRBV12-3 or TRBV12-4, the J call TRBJ1-1, with a possible D match to TRBD1 (6 bases). The CDR3 has 12 residues. The ends were cut back, 5 bases at V and 5 bases at J, with 9 bases in the middle. CDR3 loop: CASSPQGTEAFF. The CDR3 DNA sequence: TGTGCCAGCAGTCCACAGGGTACTGAAGCTTTCTTT.